The 23 T cell receptor beta chains reported below all come from one sample, sequenced in a study of T cell repertoires in Merkel cell carcinoma. Using immunoSEQ multiplex PCR, the repertoire was profiled, and TCRdb retains in-frame clones only, with some absent. Found here are 12,000 to 15,000 clones, roughly 72% of them singletons; the top ten hold roughly a sixth. The sample comprised tumor tissue. The source of these receptors is an adult with Merkel cell carcinoma.

This chain uses TRBV7-2 with TRBJ2-3; perhaps D is TRBD1 or TRBD2 (5 bases each). This CDR3 region has 15 residues. From germline, CDR1 is SGHTA and CDR2 FQGNSA. Between the trimmed V and J ends, which lost 0 bases and 7 bases, there was a span of 14 bases. The chain's CDR3 is CASSLASSGANTQYF. In DNA form, the CDR3 reads TGTGCCAGCAGCTTAGCATCATCCGGGGCGAATACGCAGTATTTT.

The chain links TRBV6-5 to TRBJ2-1, with 8 bases matching TRBD1. The germline CDR1 and CDR2 sequences are MNHEY and SVGAGI. The CDR3 has 14 amino acids. The V segment lost 6 bases and the J segment 9 bases; nucleotides outside the gene matches: 10. The CDR3 sequence: CASSGGVDRGEQFF. CDR3 DNA: TGTGCCAGCAGCGGAGGGGTCGACAGGGGTGAGCAGTTCTTC.

The chain employs TRBV9 and TRBJ2-5; weak D call: TRBD1 (6 bases). The CDR3 has 14 residues. The V gene's germline CDR1 is SGDLS and CDR2 YYNGEE. Trimming left V 1 base short and J 3 bases short, with 10 bases between. The CDR3 coding sequence is TGTGCCAGCAGCGTATGGGGGCAGAAAGAGACCCAGTACTTC. Translation gives CASSVWGQKETQYF.

The V gene is TRBV5-5, the J gene TRBJ1-1, with D hard to call. Germline V gene lookup returns CDR1 SGHKS and CDR2 YYEKEE (reference sequence). The V end was cut by 4 bases, the J end by 2 bases, with 18 bases between. This CDR3 has 16 amino acids. DNA of the CDR3: TGTGCCAGCAGCCGCATTTCCCCCCGCGGAAACACTGAAGCTTTCTTT. This codes for CASSRISPRGNTEAFF. Full variable domain (remainder filled in from reference TRBV5-5 and TRBJ1-1): DAGVTQSPTHLIKTRGQQVTLRCSPISGHKSVSWYQQVLGQGPQFIFQYYEKEERGRGNFPDRFSARQFPNYSSELNVNALLLGDSALYLCASSRISPRGNTEAFFGQGTRLTVV.

This chain connects TRBV28 to TRBJ2-7; unclear D gene. Germline V lookup: CDR1 MDHEN, CDR2 SYDVKM. With 7 bases removed from V and 1 base from J, the gap between germline ends came to 11 bases. The CDR3 sequence is 13 residues long. Here the CDR3 DNA reads TGTGCCAGCAACTCGCAAGGGTCCTACGAGCAGTACTTC. Translated: CASNSQGSYEQYF.

This clone was counted between two and nine times. The V call is TRBV14, the J call TRBJ2-5; 12 nucleotides agree with TRBD2. This CDR3 comprises 16 residues. The germline CDR1 and CDR2 sequences are SGHDN and FVKESK. Trimming cost V 3 bases and J 1 base; bases outside gene matches: 3. DNA for the CDR3: TGTGCCAGCAGCCACTGGACTAGCGGGGCCCAAGAGACCCAGTACTTC. Its protein product is CASSHWTSGAQETQYF.

V gene TRBV6-6 combines with J gene TRBJ1-2, with no clear D. CDR1 MNHNY and CDR2 SVGAGI come from the germline V gene (reference sequence). The CDR3 runs to 13 residues. V dropped 6 bases and J dropped 4 bases, with 12 bases sitting between them. CDR3 sequence reads: CASRTASFYGYTF. In DNA, the CDR3 is TGTGCCAGCAGGACGGCAAGTTTCTATGGCTACACCTTC.

This chain joins TRBV4-1 and TRBJ1-3, with D possibly TRBD1 on 5 matching bases. CDR1 and CDR2 (germline): MGHRA, YSYEKL. The CDR3 length is 15 residues. The V and J ends lost 0 bases and 4 bases respectively, with 10 bases between them. The CDR3 sequence: CASSQEGVQGNTIYF. The DNA for the CDR3 is TGCGCCAGCAGCCAAGAAGGGGTTCAAGGAAACACCATATATTTT.

This chain links TRBV6-1 with TRBJ1-1; D uncertain. The V end lost 1 base, the J end lost 11 bases, and 20 bases lay between the germline ends. CDR3 length equals 15 residues. The germline V gene has CDR1 MNHNS and CDR2 SASEGT. CDR3 sequence: CASSEGIGSPIKAFF. For the CDR3, the DNA is TGTGCCAGCAGTGAAGGGATAGGCAGCCCCATTAAGGCTTTCTTT.

The rearrangement joins TRBV14 to TRBJ1-3; D gene uncertain. V lost 4 bases and J 4 bases, leaving 17 bases between the germline ends. The germline gives CDR1 SGHDN, CDR2 FVKESK. The CDR3 is 16 amino acids. CDR3 DNA: TGTGCCAGCAGCCCCAGACGATCCTCTGGAGGAAACACCATATATTTT. This translates into CASSPRRSSGGNTIYF.

J is TRBJ2-1 and V is TRBV19; D is uncertain. CDR1 and CDR2 from the germline V gene are LNHDA and SQIVND (reference sequence). The germline V and J ends were trimmed by 2 bases and 5 bases, with 7 bases remaining between them. The CDR3 is 13 amino acids. The CDR3 here is CASSISNNNEQFF. The CDR3 nucleotides read TGTGCCAGTAGTATATCCAACAACAATGAGCAGTTCTTC.

This rearrangement joins TRBV7-9 to TRBJ2-3; D tentatively fits TRBD1 or TRBD2 (6 bases each). From germline, CDR1 is SEHNR and CDR2 FQNEAQ (reference sequence). CDR3 size: 14 residues. V lost 5 bases and J 6 bases, leaving 15 bases between the germline ends. CDR3 DNA: TGTGCCAGCAGCACACGACAGGAGGGTGATACGCAGTATTTT. Protein product: CASSTRQEGDTQYF. The entire variable domain, with the rest obtained from reference TRBV7-9 and TRBJ2-3, is as follows: DTGVSQNPRHKITKRGQNVTFRCDPISEHNRLYWYRQTLGQGPEFLTYFQNEAQLEKSRLLSDRFSAERPKGSFSTLEIQRTEQGDSAMYLCASSTRQEGDTQYFGPGTRLTVL.

The chain carries TRBV18 and TRBJ1-4; a weak D match, TRBD1 (6 bases). Germline CDR1 reads KGHSH; CDR2 reads LQKENI. The CDR3 length is 16 residues. The V gene lost 3 bases and the J gene lost 0 bases, with 11 bases spanning the gap. This CDR3 reads CASSPTGLPTNEKLFF. CDR3 in DNA: TGTGCCAGCTCACCGACAGGTCTCCCAACTAATGAAAAACTGTTTTTT.

The V call is TRBV19, the J call TRBJ1-5; D might be TRBD1 (5 bases). CDR1 is LNHDA and CDR2 is SQIVND in the germline V gene (reference sequence). V lost 2 bases to trimming and J lost 2 bases, with 13 bases between them. The CDR3 consists of 16 residues. The CDR3 spells CASSIRKGVGNQPQHF. CDR3 nucleotide sequence: TGTGCCAGTAGTATAAGAAAAGGGGTTGGCAATCAGCCCCAGCATTTT.

This sequence joins TRBV29-1 and TRBJ1-2; 10 positions match TRBD1. The CDR3 totals 13 residues. Germline CDR1 SQVTM, CDR2 ANQGSEA. V shed 3 bases and J 2 bases; nucleotides not matched to a gene: 0. The CDR3 coding sequence is TGCAGCGTTGAGGGACAGGGGAACTATGGCTACACCTTC. Its protein is CSVEGQGNYGYTF.

The CDR3 spells CASSLQTGASGANVLTF. Written as DNA, the CDR3 is TGTGCCAGCTCACTACAGACAGGGGCAAGTGGGGCCAACGTCCTGACTTTC. The chain uses TRBV18 and TRBJ2-6; 8 bases are shared with TRBD1. V dropped 4 bases and J dropped 3; count of bases not matched to a gene: 8. The CDR3 contains 17 residues. In germline, CDR1 is KGHSH, CDR2 LQKENI.

The count of this clone is one. The rearrangement uses TRBV18 and TRBJ2-6; perhaps TRBD1 as D (6 bases). CDR1 KGHSH and CDR2 LQKENI come from the germline V gene. V was pared by 3 bases and J by 1 base, with 16 bases between. CDR3 length: 18 amino acids. For the CDR3, the DNA is TGTGCCAGCTCACCGCGATTCCCAGGGGAATCTGGGGCCAACGTCCTGACTTTC. Protein: CASSPRFPGESGANVLTF.

The rearrangement uses TRBV9 and TRBJ1-1, with D possibly TRBD1 on 6 matching bases. V lost 4 bases and J lost 6, with 16 bases in between. Germline CDR1 SGDLS, CDR2 YYNGEE. CDR3 length: 14 residues. The CDR3 nucleotides read TGTGCCAGCAGCAAAAATACAGGGACCGCTGAAGCTTTCTTT. This translates into CASSKNTGTAEAFF.

The V and J genes are TRBV11-1 and TRBJ2-1, with 8 positions matching TRBD1. The germline CDR1 and CDR2 sequences are SGHAT and FQDESV (reference sequence). The V segment lost 4 bases and the J segment 10 bases; nucleotides outside the gene matches: 3. The CDR3 contains 12 residues. CDR3: CASSSRGREQFF. In DNA, the CDR3 is TGTGCCAGCAGCTCCAGGGGGCGAGAGCAGTTCTTC.

The chain carries TRBV7-9 and TRBJ2-5; D possibly matches TRBD1 or TRBD2 (7 bases each). Germline V gene data show CDR1 as SEHNR and CDR2 as FQNEAQ (reference sequence). The CDR3 is 14 residues long. V lost 6 bases and J lost 5, with 16 bases in between. The CDR3 here is CASRQGGGPETQYF. CDR3 nucleotides: TGTGCCAGCAGGCAGGGGGGGGGCCCCGAGACCCAGTACTTC. The full variable domain, rest sourced from reference TRBV7-9 and TRBJ2-5, is DTGVSQNPRHKITKRGQNVTFRCDPISEHNRLYWYRQTLGQGPEFLTYFQNEAQLEKSRLLSDRFSAERPKGSFSTLEIQRTEQGDSAMYLCASRQGGGPETQYFGPGTRLLVL.

CDR3 protein: CASSPGTVNTGELFF. Written as DNA, the CDR3 is TGTGCCAGCTCACCAGGGACGGTGAACACCGGGGAGCTGTTTTTT. This chain uses TRBV18 with TRBJ2-2; the D gene could be TRBD1 or TRBD2 (5 bases each). CDR1 and CDR2 from the germline V gene are KGHSH and LQKENI. The CDR3 consists of 15 residues. V lost 2 bases, J lost 1 base, and 8 bases lay in between.

The chain combines TRBV27 with TRBJ1-1; TRBD1 matches 9 bases. V dropped 5 bases and J dropped 10; count of bases not matched to a gene: 5. Germline values: CDR1 MNHEY, CDR2 SMNVEV (reference sequence). The CDR3 length is 12 residues. The DNA for the CDR3 is TGTGCCAGCAGTGTACCGGGACAGGGAGCTTTCTTT. Amino acids: CASSVPGQGAFF.

This chain links TRBV7-8 with TRBJ1-1; possibly TRBD1 for D (6 bases). The length of the CDR3 is 14 residues. V dropped 3 bases and J dropped 1 base, with 9 bases sitting between them. Germline V lookup: CDR1 SGHVS, CDR2 FQNEAQ. CDR3 sequence: CASSLGAANTEAFF. The CDR3, as DNA: TGTGCCAGCAGCTTGGGGGCTGCGAACACTGAAGCTTTCTTT.